Presented here are 23 T cell receptor beta chains from one specimen sequenced in a study of cytomegalovirus exposure and HLA in healthy donors. Vbeta (60) and Jbeta (13) primers were used in the PCR. TCRdb's copy holds only in-frame clones and misses some; the assay was immunoSEQ multiplex PCR. The sample holds around 120,000 clones; 81% are singletons and the top ten take under 4%. Sequenced input: PBMCs. These receptors were taken from a woman in her 30s in good health and CMV-seronegative.

The rearrangement uses TRBV25-1 and TRBJ2-7; 8 nucleotides match TRBD1. The CDR3 loop spans 15 amino acids. The V segment lost 3 bases and the J segment 3 bases; nucleotides outside the gene matches: 7. Germline V gene sequence: CDR1 MGHDK, CDR2 SYGVNS. For the CDR3, the DNA is TGTGCCAGCAGTGACCCCGGGACAGGTAACTACGAGCAGTACTTC. Translated: CASSDPGTGNYEQYF.

J is TRBJ2-7 and V is TRBV6-5, with D possibly matching TRBD2 (6 bases). CDR1 MNHEY and CDR2 SVGAGI come from the germline V gene. V was shortened by 2 bases and J by 7 bases, with 9 bases between the two germline ends. The CDR3 spans 12 residues. The CDR3 DNA follows: TGTGCCAGCAGTTACGTGGGGGGAGAGCAGTACTTC. Encoded protein: CASSYVGGEQYF.

The chain recombines TRBV6-5 with TRBJ2-3; 9 bases line up with TRBD2. There are 15 residues in the CDR3. The germline V gene encodes CDR1 MNHEY and CDR2 SVGAGI. The V gene end was trimmed by 2 bases and the J gene end by 2 bases; junction bases not matched to a gene: 2. As DNA, the CDR3 is TGTGCCAGCAGTTACATAGCGGGAGTCACAGATACGCAGTATTTT. Amino acid sequence: CASSYIAGVTDTQYF.

This clone occurred once. This chain joins TRBV9 and TRBJ2-7; D perhaps matches TRBD2 (5 bases). Germline CDR1 and CDR2: SGDLS and YYNGEE. Trimming took off 4 bases at V and 3 bases at J, with 14 bases between the two ends. The CDR3 is 14 residues long. The CDR3: CASSLGADRYEQYF. The DNA of the CDR3 is TGTGCCAGCAGCCTAGGAGCGGACCGCTACGAGCAGTACTTC.

This clone showed up just once. This chain links TRBV28 with TRBJ2-5; a weak D match, TRBD1 (5 bases). Between the trimmed V and J ends, which lost 6 bases and 5 bases, there was a span of 19 bases. This CDR3 spans 15 amino acids. Looked up from germline, CDR1 is MDHEN and CDR2 is SYDVKM. In DNA form, the CDR3 reads TGTGCCAGCAGCCCCGTCCTATCAGGGTGGGAGACCCAGTACTTC. It yields the protein CASSPVLSGWETQYF.

The genes are TRBV25-1 and TRBJ2-7, with 7 bases aligning to TRBD1. CDR1 and CDR2 from the germline V gene are MGHDK and SYGVNS. The CDR3 totals 12 residues. Losses at the gene ends were 6 bases for V and 6 bases for J; bases not matched to a gene: 5. The CDR3 loop is CASRETGAEQYF. For the CDR3, the DNA is TGTGCCAGCAGGGAAACAGGGGCCGAGCAGTACTTC.

The chain carries TRBV28 and TRBJ2-7, with 7 positions matching TRBD1. This CDR3 is 15 amino acids long. Germline V lookup: CDR1 MDHEN, CDR2 SYDVKM. J was trimmed by 3 bases and V by 7 bases; bases with no gene match: 12. Written as DNA, the CDR3 is TGTGCCAGCATCCTAAAAGGGGACAGACTCTACGAGCAGTACTTC. Its protein product is CASILKGDRLYEQYF.

The V and J genes are TRBV15 and TRBJ2-5; 9 bases align to TRBD2. The J call is uncertain, as TRBJ2-7 better fits the DNA end. Per germline, CDR1 LNHNV and CDR2 YYDKDF (reference sequence). The CDR3 has 18 amino acids. Here the CDR3 reads CATSRVVGVTSGTYEQYF. CDR3 nucleotide sequence: TGTGCCACCAGCAGAGTGGTGGGGGTGACTAGCGGTACCTACGAGCAGTACTTC.

This clone came up a few times. The gene calls are TRBV10-2 and TRBJ1-1, with D tentatively TRBD1 (5 bases). V lost 6 bases and J 3 bases, leaving 14 bases between the germline ends. Germline V CDR1 and CDR2: WSHSY, SAAADI. The CDR3 extends over 14 amino acids. The CDR3 coding sequence is TGCGCCAGCAGCTTAGGTGGGGGGGACACTGAAGCTTTCTTT. Protein product: CASSLGGGDTEAFF.

V usage is TRBV6-5 and J usage is TRBJ2-1, with a weak D call TRBD2 (5 bases). The germline V and J ends were trimmed by 5 bases and 7 bases, with 12 bases remaining between them. Germline V lookup: CDR1 MNHEY, CDR2 SVGAGI. The length of the CDR3 is 13 residues. CDR3 nucleotide sequence: TGTGCCAGCAGTGAAGTACCGGGAAATGAGCAGTTCTTC. It is translated as CASSEVPGNEQFF.

This clone has a single count. DNA for the CDR3: TGTGCCAGCTCACCAGTATATAACCAAGAGACCCAGTACTTC. It codes for CASSPVYNQETQYF. The genes are TRBV18 and TRBJ2-5, with D unclear. Germline CDR1 is KGHSH and CDR2 is LQKENI. The CDR3 contains 14 residues. V lost 2 bases, J lost 0 bases, and 7 bases lay in between. The full variable domain, rest sourced from reference TRBV18 and TRBJ2-5, is NAGVMQNPRHLVRRRGQEARLRCSPMKGHSHVYWYRQLPEEGLKFMVYLQKENIIDESGMPKERFSAEFPKEGPSILRIQQVVRGDSAAYFCASSPVYNQETQYFGPGTRLLVL.

The V and J genes are TRBV27 and TRBJ2-3; D not resolved. The CDR3 length is 14 residues. The V gene's germline CDR1 is MNHEY and CDR2 SMNVEV (reference sequence). The V end lost 6 bases, the J end lost 3 bases, and 13 bases lay between the germline ends. The CDR3 region is CASSSLGETDTQYF. CDR3 in DNA: TGTGCCAGCAGCTCCTTAGGAGAAACAGATACGCAGTATTTT.

The rearrangement uses TRBV7-2 and TRBJ2-7; 10 nucleotides align to TRBD2. Germline loops: CDR1 SGHTA, CDR2 FQGNSA. This CDR3 has 15 amino acids. Trimming at V came to 3 bases and at J to 2 bases, leaving 4 bases not matched to a gene. Here the CDR3 DNA reads TGTGCCAGCAGCTTGAGCGGGAGGGCCCCCTACGAGCAGTACTTC. Protein product: CASSLSGRAPYEQYF.

V usage is TRBV28 and J usage is TRBJ2-7, with 8 nucleotides matching TRBD2. V was pared by 3 bases and J by 8 bases, with 9 bases of the junction left unmatched. The CDR3 has 14 residues. Germline values: CDR1 MDHEN, CDR2 SYDVKM. The CDR3 DNA follows: TGTGCCAGCAGTTTCCAGCGGGAGAAAGAGAAGCAGTACTTC. Translated: CASSFQREKEKQYF.

J is TRBJ2-5 and V is TRBV6-1, with TRBD2 matching over 13 bases. The CDR3 sequence is 17 residues long. With 1 base clipped from V and 2 bases from J, the junction kept 4 bases outside the gene matches. Germline CDR1 MNHNS, CDR2 SASEGT. This CDR3 is CASSEVLAGGGQETQYF. The DNA for the CDR3 is TGTGCCAGCAGTGAAGTACTAGCGGGGGGGGGACAAGAGACCCAGTACTTC.

The chain uses TRBV19 and TRBJ2-7, with a possible D match to TRBD1 (5 bases). The germline gives CDR1 LNHDA, CDR2 SQIVND (reference sequence). This CDR3 comprises 14 residues. V gave up 5 bases and J gave up 7 bases, with 18 bases separating them. The CDR3 loop is CASSERTGSREQYF. CDR3 in DNA: TGTGCCAGTAGTGAAAGAACAGGATCGCGGGAGCAGTACTTC.

The rearrangement links TRBV28 to TRBJ2-1, with a weak D call TRBD1 (5 bases). Germline-derived CDR1 and CDR2 are MDHEN and SYDVKM. The CDR3 has 14 residues. V lost 7 bases, J lost 10 bases, and 20 bases lay in between. Here the CDR3 reads CASNLYQGAQEQFF. Here the CDR3 DNA reads TGTGCCAGCAACCTTTACCAGGGTGCACAGGAGCAGTTCTTC.

The rearrangement links TRBV11-2 to TRBJ2-5, with TRBD2 matching over 13 bases. V was clipped by 2 bases and J by 4 bases; unmatched bases: 4. Germline CDR1 SGHAT, CDR2 FQNNGV. There are 16 residues in the CDR3. The DNA for the CDR3 is TGTGCCAGCAGCTTAAAGGGACTAGCGGGACGAGAGACCCAGTACTTC. Protein product: CASSLKGLAGRETQYF.

This rearrangement joins TRBV6-5 to TRBJ1-2, with D unclear. The CDR3 is 13 amino acids. The germline CDR1 and CDR2 sequences are MNHEY and SVGAGI. Trimming removed 6 bases from V and 3 bases from J, with 11 bases in between. The CDR3, as DNA: TGTGCCAGCAGCCCGACTGTGGACTATGGCTACACCTTC. Translating it yields CASSPTVDYGYTF.

The J gene is TRBJ2-6, the V gene TRBV5-1; 8 bases fit TRBD1. The CDR3 spans 16 residues. The ends lost 5 bases at V and 3 bases at J; junction bases unmatched: 7. Germline CDR1 reads SGHRS; CDR2 reads YFSETQ. In DNA form, the CDR3 reads TGCGCCAGCAGTCGAGGACAGGGAATTGGGGCCAACGTCCTGACTTTC. It specifies CASSRGQGIGANVLTF. The full variable domain, with the rest looked up from reference TRBV5-1 and TRBJ2-6, is KAGVTQTPRYLIKTRGQQVTLSCSPISGHRSVSWYQQTPGQGLQFLFEYFSETQRNKGNFPGRFSGRQFSNSRSEMNVSTLELGDSALYLCASSRGQGIGANVLTFGAGSRLTVL.

A few counts support this clone. The chain recombines TRBV21-1 with TRBJ2-7; no DNA check was done on the table's D call, TRBD2. TRBV21-1 counts as a pseudogene. This CDR3 comprises 17 residues. The CDR3 sequence is CASSSPRTSGREGEQYF. CDR3 bases: TGTGCCAGCAGCAGCCCAAGGACTAGCGGGAGGGAGGGGGAGCAGTACTTC.

The chain carries TRBV10-3 and TRBJ1-5; D might be TRBD1 (5 bases). The CDR3 length is 15 residues. CDR1 and CDR2 from the germline V gene are ENHRY and SYGVKD. V was pared by 2 bases and J by 1 base, with 9 bases between. In DNA, the CDR3 is TGTGCCATCAGTGAGGGGGCTAAAAGCAATCAGCCCCAGCATTTT. Encoded protein: CAISEGAKSNQPQHF.

This clone came up a few times. This chain joins TRBV19 and TRBJ2-5; D is possibly TRBD2 (6 bases). Trimming took off 7 bases at V and 0 bases at J, with 12 bases between the two ends. In germline, CDR1 is LNHDA, CDR2 SQIVND (reference sequence). CDR3 length: 14 residues. The CDR3 reads CASTRGMDQETQYF. Here the CDR3 DNA reads TGTGCCAGTACACGGGGGATGGACCAAGAGACCCAGTACTTC. Full variable domain (remainder filled in from reference TRBV19 and TRBJ2-5): DGGITQSPKYLFRKEGQNVTLSCEQNLNHDAMYWYRQDPGQGLRLIYYSQIVNDFQKGDIAEGYSVSREKKESFPLTVTSAQKNPTAFYLCASTRGMDQETQYFGPGTRLLVL.